These 19 T cell receptor beta chains came from one sample sequenced in a study of cytomegalovirus exposure and HLA in healthy donors. With 60 Vbeta and 13 Jbeta primers, the PCR was carried out. The method was immunoSEQ multiplex PCR; TCRdb's version includes in-frame clones alone and lacks a portion of them. The data hold about 180,000 clones, with roughly four fifths observed a single time. The source material was PBMCs. The receptors originated from a man aged 18 to 29 in good health and CMV-seronegative.

V is TRBV20-1 and J is TRBJ1-1; 8 nucleotides align to TRBD1. The CDR3 consists of 11 residues. Germline CDR1 and CDR2: DFQATT and SNEGSKA (reference sequence). CDR3 region: CRGIGRTGAFF. DNA of the CDR3: TGCAGGGGGATAGGGAGGACAGGGGCTTTCTTT.

The chain combines TRBV18 with TRBJ2-2; maybe TRBD1 (5 bases). V was pared by 0 bases and J by 4 bases, with 12 bases between. CDR1 KGHSH and CDR2 LQKENI come from the germline V gene. The CDR3 covers 16 residues. DNA of the CDR3: TGTGCCAGCTCACCACCGGGGCTTCGGGCCACCGGGGAGCTGTTTTTT. Residues: CASSPPGLRATGELFF.

J is TRBJ2-7 and V is TRBV6-5; TRBD1 is a possible D gene (5 bases). V lost 5 bases and J lost 5, with 19 bases in between. Looked up from germline, CDR1 is MNHEY and CDR2 is SVGAGI. The CDR3 is made up of 15 amino acids. Here the CDR3 reads CASSLWQGVANEQYF. The CDR3 nucleotides are TGTGCCAGCAGTCTATGGCAGGGTGTCGCGAACGAGCAGTACTTC.

The CDR3 sequence is CASSLGGLAARDYEQYF. The CDR3 nucleotides are TGTGCCAGCAGCTTAGGGGGACTAGCTGCCAGAGACTACGAGCAGTACTTC. This sequence joins TRBV13 and TRBJ2-7; 9 bases fit TRBD2. CDR3 size: 17 residues. J gave up 3 bases and V 0 bases, and 9 bases lay outside the gene matches. Germline CDR1 and CDR2: PRHDT and FYEKMQ (reference sequence).

The count of this clone is one. The genes are TRBV29-1 and TRBJ1-1, with 11 bases that match TRBD1. CDR1 and CDR2 from the germline V gene are SQVTM and ANQGSEA. V lost 6 bases, J lost 5 bases, and 5 bases stayed unmatched. The CDR3 consists of 13 residues. The CDR3 nucleotides read TGCAGCGTGACCGGGACAGGGGGAACTGAAGCTTTCTTT. Translation: CSVTGTGGTEAFF.

The V gene is TRBV18, the J gene TRBJ1-1; D not resolved. CDR3 length: 13 amino acids. CDR1 and CDR2 from the germline V gene are KGHSH and LQKENI. Trimming stripped 3 bases from V and 7 bases from J, with 12 bases between. DNA for the CDR3: TGTGCCAGCTCACCCGGTGTGCGGGATGAAGCTTTCTTT. Amino acid sequence: CASSPGVRDEAFF.

V is TRBV28 and J is TRBJ1-1, with 8 bases identical to TRBD1. The junction had 7 bases not matched to a gene; V was cut back by 3 bases and J by 1 base. The CDR3 totals 16 residues. Looked up from germline, CDR1 is MDHEN and CDR2 is SYDVKM. CDR3 in amino acids: CASSLNGQGQNTEAFF. The DNA of the CDR3 is TGTGCCAGCAGTTTGAACGGACAGGGTCAGAACACTGAAGCTTTCTTT.

V gene TRBV30 combines with J gene TRBJ1-1; D gene unclear. This CDR3 has 13 amino acids. Germline V gives CDR1 GTSNPN, CDR2 SVGIG (reference sequence). The ends were cut back, 2 bases at V and 5 bases at J, with 12 bases in the middle. For the CDR3, the DNA is TGTGCCTGGAGTAGCGGGGTCAAGACTGAAGCTTTCTTT. Its protein product is CAWSSGVKTEAFF. The full variable domain, its missing parts supplied by reference TRBV30 and TRBJ1-1, is SQTIHQWPATLVQPVGSPLSLECTVEGTSNPNLYWYRQAAGRGLQLLFYSVGIGQISSEVPQNLSASRPQDRQFILSSKKLLLSDSGFYLCAWSSGVKTEAFFGQGTRLTVV.

The chain combines TRBV25-1 with TRBJ2-5, with 9 bases fitting TRBD1. This CDR3 is built from 13 residues. Germline values: CDR1 MGHDK, CDR2 SYGVNS. The V gene end was trimmed by 6 bases and the J gene end by 4 bases; junction bases not matched to a gene: 3. The CDR3 DNA reads as TGTGCCAGCAGATGGACAGGGGTAGAGACCCAGTACTTC. Protein sequence: CASRWTGVETQYF.

CDR3 loop: CASTSGTGGSYGYTF. CDR3 nucleotide sequence: TGTGCCAGCACCTCCGGGACAGGGGGCTCTTATGGCTACACCTTC. The chain employs TRBV28 and TRBJ1-2; 12 bases match TRBD1. CDR3 size: 15 residues. Unmatched junction bases numbered 8, after V lost 7 bases and J lost 5 bases. In germline, CDR1 is MDHEN, CDR2 SYDVKM.

This sequence joins TRBV6-1 and TRBJ1-4; maybe TRBD1 (5 bases). Germline CDR1 MNHNS, CDR2 SASEGT. Trimming shortened V by 6 bases and J by 6 bases, and 14 bases separated the two germline ends. The CDR3 runs to 14 residues. This CDR3 is CASSRRGGDEKLFF. CDR3 coding DNA: TGTGCCAGCAGCCGCCGGGGGGGAGATGAAAAACTGTTTTTT.

This clone was picked up a small number of times. The chain recombines TRBV11-2 with TRBJ1-1; a possible D gene is TRBD1 (6 bases). In germline, CDR1 is SGHAT, CDR2 FQNNGV. The CDR3 length is 15 residues. V gave up 5 bases and J gave up 2 bases, with 15 bases separating them. The CDR3 reads CASSTTGPRNTEAFF. The CDR3 DNA reads as TGTGCCAGCAGCACAACAGGGCCTAGAAACACTGAAGCTTTCTTT.

This clone was recorded a few times. The genes are TRBV28 and TRBJ2-5; the D gene is possibly TRBD2 (7 bases). Germline assignment: CDR1 MDHEN and CDR2 SYDVKM. CDR3 length: 14 residues. V was shortened by 9 bases and J by 2 bases, with 16 bases between the two germline ends. The CDR3 sequence: CASKMGGAQETQYF. The CDR3, as DNA: TGTGCCAGTAAGATGGGGGGGGCACAAGAGACCCAGTACTTC. Full variable domain (outside the CDR3, taken from reference TRBV28 and TRBJ2-5): DVKVTQSSRYLVKRTGEKVFLECVQDMDHENMFWYRQDPGLGLRLIYFSYDVKMKEKGDIPEGYSVSREKKERFSLILESASTNQTSMYLCASKMGGAQETQYFGPGTRLLVL.

The chain recombines TRBV27 with TRBJ2-7; 8 nucleotides align to TRBD1. Looked up from germline, CDR1 is MNHEY and CDR2 is SMNVEV (reference sequence). Trimming at V came to 5 bases and at J to 7 bases, leaving 10 bases not matched to a gene. This CDR3 is built from 14 residues. CDR3 sequence: CASSIRGRSREQYF. The CDR3 DNA follows: TGTGCCAGCAGTATCAGGGGGCGTTCGAGGGAGCAGTACTTC.

The V gene is TRBV5-4, the J gene TRBJ1-6; 9 nucleotides match TRBD1. CDR1 is SGHNT and CDR2 is YYREEE in the germline V gene (reference sequence). V dropped 3 bases and J dropped 5; count of bases not matched to a gene: 3. The CDR3 contains 15 residues. The CDR3 DNA reads as TGTGCCAGCAGCTCGGACAGGGGACATAATTCACCCCTCCACTTT. Protein product: CASSSDRGHNSPLHF.

Details on this clone: Compared with germline, one end of the junction differs, possibly owing to a read error. This chain's CDR3 is CASRDRVNAEAFF. The CDR3 bases are TGTGCCAGCAGGGACAGGGTGAACGCTGAAGCTTTCTTT. V is TRBV6-1 and J is TRBJ1-1, with 8 bases lining up with TRBD1. Germline CDR1 and CDR2: MNHNS and SASEGT. The CDR3 totals 13 residues.

V usage is TRBV5-5 and J usage is TRBJ1-4, with TRBD1 identical over 9 bases. Losses at the gene ends were 4 bases for V and 3 bases for J; bases not matched to a gene: 10. The CDR3 contains 17 residues. CDR1 SGHKS and CDR2 YYEKEE come from the germline V gene (reference sequence). In nucleotides, the CDR3 is TGTGCCAGCAGCCGGGGACAGGGCCCTGGAGCTAATGAAAAACTGTTTTTT. This encodes CASSRGQGPGANEKLFF.

This rearrangement joins TRBV30 to TRBJ2-3, with a possible D match to TRBD1 (5 bases). Per the germline V gene, CDR1 is GTSNPN and CDR2 is SVGIG (reference sequence). The CDR3 is 11 amino acids. Trimming took off 5 bases at V and 8 bases at J, with 11 bases between the two ends. CDR3: CAWGDGATQYF. Here the CDR3 DNA reads TGTGCCTGGGGGGATGGGGCTACGCAGTATTTT.

This clone was seen a few times. The V gene is TRBV19, the J gene TRBJ1-1, with 9 nucleotides matching TRBD1. CDR3 length equals 12 residues. J gave up 10 bases and V 5 bases, and 5 bases lay outside the gene matches. The germline gives CDR1 LNHDA, CDR2 SQIVND (reference sequence). DNA for the CDR3: TGTGCCAGTAGTGTCGGGACAGGGCCAGCTTTCTTT. This translates into CASSVGTGPAFF.